These 27 T cell receptor beta chains were all obtained from the same sample, sequenced in a study of B cell selection in AIRE deficiency. Generated by immunoSEQ multiplex PCR, the TCRdb table keeps only in-frame clones and is missing some. The sample consists of 20,000 to 25,000 clones, 97% of them appearing once. CD4+CD127+ cells were sorted as the conventional CD4 T cells. The sequenced sample consisted of conventional CD4+ T cells sorted from PBMCs. These receptors originate from a human donor with AIRE deficiency.

V usage is TRBV10-1 and J usage is TRBJ1-4; D gene uncertain. This CDR3 comprises 18 residues. V dropped 7 bases and J dropped 7 bases, with 28 bases sitting between them. CDR1 is WNHNN, CDR2 SYGVQD, per germline (reference sequence). The CDR3 spells CASIIPPTELWRGEKLFF. The CDR3 DNA sequence: TGCGCCAGCATCATCCCCCCGACTGAACTTTGGCGGGGTGAAAAACTGTTTTTT.

CDR3 residues: CASSLSRGSYEQYF. DNA for the CDR3: TGTGCCAGCAGTTTAAGCAGGGGAAGCTACGAGCAGTACTTC. The rearrangement links TRBV27 to TRBJ2-7, with a possible D match to TRBD1 (6 bases). Per the germline V gene, CDR1 is MNHEY and CDR2 is SMNVEV (reference sequence). The ends were cut back, 2 bases at V and 3 bases at J, with 11 bases in the middle. The CDR3 is made up of 14 amino acids.

The rearrangement joins TRBV7-1 to TRBJ2-7, with a possible D match to TRBD1 (6 bases). TRBV7-1 falls under the ORF class, with uncertain function. V shed 5 bases and J shed 6 bases, with 14 bases lying between them. CDR3 size: 13 residues. CDR3 nucleotides: TGTGCCAGCAGCGGAGCCGGGACACTCGAGCAGTACTTC. This gives the protein CASSGAGTLEQYF.

With regard to this clone: Mismatch with germline at one junction end may stem from a read error. The rearrangement links TRBV5-4 to TRBJ2-4, with 11 positions matching TRBD2. CDR3 length: 14 amino acids. Germline V gene sequence: CDR1 SGHNT, CDR2 YYREEE (reference sequence). The CDR3 DNA sequence: TGTGCCAGCAGCCCCAATAGCGGGAGGGCTAAAGTTGACTTC. It specifies CASSPNSGRAKVDF.

This sequence joins TRBV28 and TRBJ1-2; a weak D match, TRBD1 (5 bases). The CDR3 extends over 13 amino acids. Looked up from germline, CDR1 is MDHEN and CDR2 is SYDVKM. Trimming cost V 6 bases and J 7 bases, with 15 bases left between them. DNA of the CDR3: TGTGCCAGCAGCCAAGATTGGGGGGGTGGCTACACCTTC. Residues: CASSQDWGGGYTF.

The chain links TRBV5-4 to TRBJ2-1, with TRBD2 matching over 8 bases. Germline CDR1 SGHNT, CDR2 YYREEE (reference sequence). V shed 4 bases, J shed 10 bases, and the junction held 16 bases outside the gene matches. The CDR3 sequence is 16 residues long. The chain's CDR3 is CASSQGGLAGGLEQFF. The DNA of the CDR3 is TGTGCCAGCAGCCAGGGTGGTCTAGCGGGTGGTTTGGAGCAGTTCTTC.

The chain carries TRBV19 and TRBJ2-7, with 9 nucleotides matching TRBD2. V was pared by 3 bases and J by 4 bases, with 7 bases of the junction left unmatched. Germline-derived CDR1 and CDR2 are LNHDA and SQIVND (reference sequence). This CDR3 is 15 amino acids long. DNA of the CDR3: TGTGCCAGTAGTATGGTAGCGGGAGTTTCTTACGAGCAGTACTTC. Protein: CASSMVAGVSYEQYF.

The chain employs TRBV28 and TRBJ2-7; unclear D gene. The CDR3 loop spans 18 amino acids. Deletions cut 3 bases from V and 2 bases from J, with 23 bases between. CDR1 and CDR2 (germline): MDHEN, SYDVKM. The CDR3 loop is CASSFHLNPSDTAYEQYF. The CDR3 bases are TGTGCCAGCAGTTTCCATCTAAATCCCTCAGACACAGCCTACGAGCAGTACTTC.

The chain has TRBV5-4 and TRBJ2-7; 10 nucleotides match TRBD2. J lost 2 bases, V lost 4 bases, and 6 bases had no gene match. The CDR3 has 15 residues. Germline CDR1 is SGHNT and CDR2 is YYREEE (reference sequence). CDR3 sequence reads: CASSPRTSGAYEQYF. CDR3 nucleotide sequence: TGTGCCAGCAGCCCGAGGACTAGCGGCGCCTACGAGCAGTACTTC.

About this clone itself: The junction departs from germline at one end; a sequencing error may be responsible. The V and J genes are TRBV7-7 and TRBJ2-5, with a weak D call TRBD1 (6 bases). Germline CDR1 SSHAT, CDR2 FNYEAQ (reference sequence). This CDR3 is 15 amino acids long. The CDR3 region has the DNA TGTGCTAGCAGCCGACACAGGGTCCCCCAAGAGACCCAGTACTTC. Protein sequence: CASSRHRVPQETQYF.

The chain is built from TRBV30 and TRBJ2-5; D remains unclear. The DNA end favors TRBJ2-7, so the J call may be wrong. From germline, CDR1 is GTSNPN and CDR2 SVGIG (reference sequence). The CDR3 spans 15 residues. In nucleotides, the CDR3 is TGTGCCTGGAGAGCTAAAAGGGATCCTTCCTACGAGCAGTACTTC. It yields the protein CAWRAKRDPSYEQYF.

The rearrangement joins TRBV5-5 to TRBJ1-1; D is unclear. V was shortened by 0 bases and J by 13 bases, with 19 bases between the two germline ends. CDR3 length: 14 amino acids. Germline CDR1 reads SGHKS; CDR2 reads YYEKEE (reference sequence). CDR3 DNA: TGTGCCAGCAGCTTGGGCACGGGCACCCTAAAAGGTTTCTTT. It encodes CASSLGTGTLKGFF.

V usage is TRBV28 and J usage is TRBJ1-5, with 8 bases matching TRBD1. Germline loops: CDR1 MDHEN, CDR2 SYDVKM. V lost 11 bases and J lost 7; bases outside the gene matches: 7. The CDR3 totals 12 residues. CDR3 region: CAGRTGFQPQHF. CDR3 DNA: TGTGCCGGGAGGACAGGGTTCCAGCCCCAGCATTTT. Complete variable domain (other parts from reference TRBV28 and TRBJ1-5): DVKVTQSSRYLVKRTGEKVFLECVQDMDHENMFWYRQDPGLGLRLIYFSYDVKMKEKGDIPEGYSVSREKKERFSLILESASTNQTSMYLCAGRTGFQPQHFGDGTRLSIL.

The rearrangement links TRBV7-9 to TRBJ2-7; possibly TRBD1 or TRBD2 for D (5 bases each). Trimming shortened V by 7 bases and J by 4 bases, and 20 bases separated the two germline ends. Germline V lookup: CDR1 SEHNR, CDR2 FQNEAQ (reference sequence). CDR3 length: 15 amino acids. CDR3 region: CASTSRGRSGYEQYF. CDR3 nucleotide sequence: TGTGCCAGCACCTCGAGGGGTCGCTCCGGGTACGAGCAGTACTTC.

The CDR3 spells CASSLAQGAGYTF. CDR3 coding DNA: TGTGCCAGCAGCTTGGCCCAGGGGGCAGGCTACACCTTC. The chain employs TRBV5-6 and TRBJ1-2; 8 bases fit TRBD1. The length of the CDR3 is 13 residues. The J segment lost 8 bases and the V segment lost 0 bases, leaving 3 bases of the junction unmatched. Per the germline V gene, CDR1 is SGHDT and CDR2 is YYEEEE.

The gene calls are TRBV4-1 and TRBJ1-1; D not certain. The ends were cut back, 4 bases at V and 0 bases at J, with 9 bases in the middle. Germline V gene sequence: CDR1 MGHRA, CDR2 YSYEKL. This CDR3 is built from 14 residues. CDR3 loop: CASSPKELNTEAFF. CDR3 in DNA: TGCGCCAGCAGCCCGAAAGAGTTGAACACTGAAGCTTTCTTT.

J is TRBJ2-5 and V is TRBV11-2; D possibly uses TRBD1 or TRBD2 (6 bases each). The CDR3 spans 16 residues. The ends were cut back, 6 bases at V and 5 bases at J, with 22 bases in the middle. Germline V gene lookup returns CDR1 SGHAT and CDR2 FQNNGV. The CDR3 loop is CASRAPGARLRETQYF. Written as DNA, the CDR3 is TGTGCCAGCAGGGCCCCGGGGGCGCGATTGAGGGAGACCCAGTACTTC.

This chain uses TRBV7-2 with TRBJ2-4, with D perhaps matching TRBD1 or TRBD2 (5 bases each). This CDR3 spans 16 amino acids. V lost 2 bases and J 1 base, leaving 12 bases between the germline ends. In germline, CDR1 is SGHTA, CDR2 FQGNSA. The CDR3 region has the DNA TGTGCCAGCAGCTTATCTGGGGGAACGGCCAAAAACATTCAGTACTTC. It specifies CASSLSGGTAKNIQYF.

The gene calls are TRBV30 and TRBJ2-1; D is ambiguous. This CDR3 is 11 amino acids long. Trimming took off 2 bases at V and 8 bases at J, with 7 bases between the two ends. Germline V lookup: CDR1 GTSNPN, CDR2 SVGIG (reference sequence). The chain's CDR3 is CAWSPWDEQFF. In nucleotides, the CDR3 is TGTGCCTGGAGTCCCTGGGATGAGCAGTTCTTC.

This clone was recorded only once. The genes are TRBV4-3 and TRBJ1-5; 8 bases agree with TRBD1. This CDR3 is built from 16 residues. Germline loops: CDR1 LGHNA, CDR2 YSLEER. V lost 2 bases, J lost 0 bases, and 3 bases stayed unmatched. CDR3 loop: CASSQRQGNSNQPQHF. Written as DNA, the CDR3 is TGCGCCAGCAGCCAACGACAGGGGAATAGCAATCAGCCCCAGCATTTT.

V and J are TRBV6-5 and TRBJ2-1; 8 positions agree with TRBD1. CDR1 MNHEY and CDR2 SVGAGI come from the germline V gene. The CDR3 runs to 13 residues. After removal of 2 bases from V and 15 bases from J, the junction contained 9 bases not matched to a gene. The DNA of the CDR3 is TGTGCCAGCAGTTACGGGCCGCGGACAGGGCCGTTCTTC. Amino acids: CASSYGPRTGPFF.

This clone is a singleton in its sample. The chain carries TRBV5-1 and TRBJ2-1; 8 nucleotides agree with TRBD2. The germline V gene has CDR1 SGHRS and CDR2 YFSETQ. With 4 bases clipped from V and 7 bases from J, the junction kept 10 bases outside the gene matches. CDR3 length: 15 residues. The chain's CDR3 is CASSMGLEVGNEQFF. The CDR3 coding sequence is TGCGCCAGCAGCATGGGACTAGAGGTGGGTAATGAGCAGTTCTTC. Together with reference TRBV5-1 and TRBJ2-1, the CDR3 gives the full variable domain: KAGVTQTPRYLIKTRGQQVTLSCSPISGHRSVSWYQQTPGQGLQFLFEYFSETQRNKGNFPGRFSGRQFSNSRSEMNVSTLELGDSALYLCASSMGLEVGNEQFFGPGTRLTVL.

The rearrangement links TRBV28 to TRBJ2-1; D is unclear. The CDR3 is made up of 11 amino acids. V lost 8 bases, J lost 10 bases, and 12 bases lay in between. CDR1 is MDHEN and CDR2 is SYDVKM in the germline V gene. The CDR3 nucleotides are TGTGCCAGCCGTTCCAGACGCGAGCAGTTCTTC. Translating it yields CASRSRREQFF.

V gene TRBV7-3 combines with J gene TRBJ2-1, with TRBD2 as a possible D gene (6 bases). Germline loops: CDR1 SGHTA, CDR2 FQGTGA. V was pared by 5 bases and J by 9 bases, with 20 bases between. The CDR3 totals 15 residues. For the CDR3, the DNA is TGTGCCAGCAGCCCGACACGAACTAGCTACGGTGAGCAGTTCTTC. This encodes CASSPTRTSYGEQFF.

V gene TRBV15 combines with J gene TRBJ2-1; possibly TRBD1 for D (6 bases). The CDR3 sequence is 15 residues long. The germline V gene has CDR1 LNHNV and CDR2 YYDKDF (reference sequence). The germline V and J ends were trimmed by 0 bases and 9 bases, with 15 bases remaining between them. The CDR3 loop reads CATSRDQGNEGEQFF. DNA of the CDR3: TGTGCCACCAGCAGAGATCAGGGGAACGAGGGTGAGCAGTTCTTC.

The chain combines TRBV5-1 with TRBJ2-3, with D possibly matching TRBD2 (5 bases). Germline CDR1 SGHRS, CDR2 YFSETQ. The ends were cut back, 1 base at V and 3 bases at J, with 9 bases in the middle. The CDR3 length is 14 residues. CDR3: CASSLPSSTDTQYF. CDR3 DNA sequence: TGCGCCAGCAGCTTGCCTAGCTCGACAGATACGCAGTATTTT.

This chain uses TRBV7-3 with TRBJ1-5; a weak D match, TRBD1 (6 bases). Germline CDR1 reads SGHTA; CDR2 reads FQGTGA. V lost 2 bases and J 7 bases, leaving 12 bases between the germline ends. CDR3 length equals 14 residues. The CDR3 loop reads CASSLSGGWQPQHF. DNA for the CDR3: TGTGCCAGCAGCTTATCGGGGGGCTGGCAGCCCCAGCATTTT. Based on the CDR3 plus reference TRBV7-3 and TRBJ1-5, the full variable domain is GAGVSQTPSNKVTEKGKYVELRCDPISGHTALYWYRQSLGQGPEFLIYFQGTGAADDSGLPNDRFFAVRPEGSVSTLKIQRTERGDSAVYLCASSLSGGWQPQHFGDGTRLSIL.